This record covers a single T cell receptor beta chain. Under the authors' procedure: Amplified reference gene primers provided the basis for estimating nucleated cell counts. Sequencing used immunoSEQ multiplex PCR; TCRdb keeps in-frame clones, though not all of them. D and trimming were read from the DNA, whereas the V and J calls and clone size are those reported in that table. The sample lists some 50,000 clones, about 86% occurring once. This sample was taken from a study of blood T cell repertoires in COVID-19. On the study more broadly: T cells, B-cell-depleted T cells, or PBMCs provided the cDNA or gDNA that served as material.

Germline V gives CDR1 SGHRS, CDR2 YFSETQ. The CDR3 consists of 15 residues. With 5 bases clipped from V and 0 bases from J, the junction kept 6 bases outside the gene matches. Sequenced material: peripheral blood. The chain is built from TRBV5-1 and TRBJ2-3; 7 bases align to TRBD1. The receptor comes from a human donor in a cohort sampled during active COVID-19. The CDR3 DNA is TGCGCCAGCAGTTCGAACAGGGGTAGCACAGATACGCAGTATTTT. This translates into CASSSNRGSTDTQYF.